This T cell receptor (beta chain) came from a study of beta chain features in type 1 diabetes. Each of the CD4+ naive, central memory, regulatory and stem cell-like memory populations was sorted via CD45RO/CCR7/CD25/CD127/CD95/CD27. CDR1 MGHDK and CDR2 SYGVNS come from the germline V gene. Trimming cost V 4 bases and J 2 bases, with 11 bases left between them. The CDR3 runs to 14 residues. Study findings and constraints: Patients with Type 1 diabetes showed moderately but significantly shorter TCRB CDR3s in all four CD4+ subsets.

Worth noting for this clone: The antigen remains unidentified. This specimen includes other DNA sequences encoding the same CDR3.

Every isolated RNA sample was fully reverse transcribed, so sequencing captured expressed TCRB transcripts. Profiled with immunoSEQ multiplex PCR; TCRdb holds only in-frame clones, not every one. The table records about 740,000 clones, 13% of them present only once. The sample taken for sequencing was naive CD4+ T cells from blood. The V call is TRBV25-1, the J call TRBJ1-2; weak D call: TRBD1 (6 bases). The TCR was taken from a man between 18 and 35 years old with type 1 diabetes. CDR3 sequence: CASSGQTGNYGYTF. The CDR3 region has the DNA TGTGCCAGCAGTGGCCAAACAGGGAACTATGGCTACACCTTC.